The entry below gives a single T cell receptor (beta chain) sequence along with its context. The entry originates in a study of T-cell memory formation after mild COVID-19. Study-level background: For the most part, TCR clusters were specific to one donor.

MiXCR, run by TCRdb on the 5' RACE reads, gives a single entry per CDR3 protein. The table has fewer than 150,000 distinct CDR3 sequences, approximately 5.9% seen once. This CDR3 contains 14 residues. CDR1 and CDR2 (germline): SGHTA, FQGNSA. The V gene end was trimmed by 5 bases and the J gene end by 0 bases; junction bases not matched to a gene: 3. The sample was PBMCs or a T cell subset sorted from them (not recorded which). The chain couples TRBV7-2 to TRBJ2-5; TRBD2 aligns across 7 bases. The receptor comes from an adult woman who had mild COVID-19 (a few samples of this study predate the infection). Cell type and time point are not known. Here the CDR3 reads CASSLTSDQETQYF. The DNA of the CDR3 is TGTGCCAGCAGCCTAACTAGCGACCAAGAGACCCAGTACTTC. The variable domain in full, completed from reference TRBV7-2 and TRBJ2-5, reads GAGVSQSPSNKVTEKGKDVELRCDPISGHTALYWYRQSLGQGLEFLIYFQGNSAPDKSGLPSDRFSAERTGGSVSTLTIQRTQQEDSAVYLCASSLTSDQETQYFGPGTRLLVL.